These 20 T cell receptor beta chains were sequenced from one sample in a study of blood T cell repertoires in COVID-19. Method: immunoSEQ multiplex PCR; TCRdb's copy keeps in-frame clones and lacks some. Among 80,000 or so clones, 75% to 90% were seen once, and the ten largest hold 18%. Sequenced sample: peripheral blood. The origin of the receptors is a human donor in a cohort sampled during active COVID-19.

This chain joins TRBV29-1 and TRBJ1-1, with 7 bases aligning to TRBD1. V shed 4 bases, J shed 4 bases, and the junction held 9 bases outside the gene matches. The CDR3 contains 14 residues. Per germline, CDR1 SQVTM and CDR2 ANQGSEA. Written as DNA, the CDR3 is TGCAGCGTTGTGAAGGGGGCGCGGGGCACTGAAGCTTTCTTT. This sequence encodes CSVVKGARGTEAFF. The full variable domain, in which reference TRBV29-1 and TRBJ1-1 provide the parts outside the CDR3, is SAVISQKPSRDICQRGTSLTIQCQVDSQVTMMFWYRQQPGQSLTLIATANQGSEATYESGFVIDKFPISRPNLTFSTLTVSNMSPEDSSIYLCSVVKGARGTEAFFGQGTRLTVV.

The count of this clone is one. The gene calls are TRBV5-1 and TRBJ2-7; possibly TRBD1 for D (6 bases). The V end was cut by 0 bases, the J end by 3 bases, with 10 bases between. The length of the CDR3 is 14 residues. In germline, CDR1 is SGHRS, CDR2 YFSETQ. This CDR3 reads CASSLEGQDYEQYF. CDR3 DNA sequence: TGCGCCAGCAGCTTGGAGGGACAAGACTACGAGCAGTACTTC.

This chain links TRBV7-2 with TRBJ2-1; 8 nucleotides align to TRBD2. This CDR3 comprises 17 residues. V trimming: 1 base; J trimming: 2 bases; junction bases outside the gene matches: 7. The germline V gene has CDR1 SGHTA and CDR2 FQGNSA. The CDR3 DNA follows: TGTGCCAGCAGCTTAGACCATTACGGGGGGGCCTACAATGAGCAGTTCTTC. Its translation: CASSLDHYGGAYNEQFF.

The chain links TRBV20-1 to TRBJ1-1, with TRBD1 as a possible D gene (5 bases). Germline V gene data show CDR1 as DFQATT and CDR2 as SNEGSKA (reference sequence). V was shortened by 5 bases and J by 4 bases, with 8 bases between the two germline ends. The CDR3 loop spans 11 amino acids. CDR3 in amino acids: CSAWGRTEAFF. DNA for the CDR3: TGCAGTGCTTGGGGCCGCACTGAAGCTTTCTTT.

The genes are TRBV3-1 (or the pseudogene TRBV3-2) and TRBJ2-1, with D tentatively TRBD1 (5 bases). Germline CDR1 is LGHDT and CDR2 is YNNKEL (reference sequence). This CDR3 has 15 amino acids. The germline V and J ends were trimmed by 1 base and 6 bases, with 13 bases remaining between them. CDR3 DNA: TGTGCCAGCAGCCAAGGGGGCGGAACCATCAATGAGCAGTTCTTC. Its translation: CASSQGGGTINEQFF.

This chain connects TRBV5-4 to TRBJ2-5, with 9 bases fitting TRBD1. This CDR3 has 15 amino acids. CDR1 and CDR2 (germline): SGHNT, YYREEE (reference sequence). V lost 4 bases to trimming and J lost 5 bases; unmatched junction nucleotides: 9. The CDR3 spells CASSRSTGGGETQYF. In nucleotides, the CDR3 is TGTGCCAGCAGCCGGTCGACAGGGGGTGGGGAGACCCAGTACTTC. Combining the CDR3 with reference TRBV5-4 and TRBJ2-5 gives the whole variable domain ETGVTQSPTHLIKTRGQQVTLRCSSQSGHNTVSWYQQALGQGPQFIFQYYREEENGRGNFPPRFSGLQFPNYSSELNVNALELDDSALYLCASSRSTGGGETQYFGPGTRLLVL.

The chain joins TRBV5-1 to TRBJ2-2, with 7 bases that match TRBD1. CDR1 is SGHRS and CDR2 is YFSETQ in the germline V gene. The CDR3 is 14 residues long. The junction had 4 bases not matched to a gene; V was cut back by 3 bases and J by 5 bases. The CDR3 DNA is TGCGCCAGCAGCTCGACAGGGATGACCGGGGAGCTGTTTTTT. As protein: CASSSTGMTGELFF.

V usage is TRBV9 and J usage is TRBJ2-1; no definite D call. In germline, CDR1 is SGDLS, CDR2 YYNGEE. CDR3 length: 17 residues. V shed 4 bases and J shed 0 bases, with 17 bases lying between them. The DNA of the CDR3 is TGTGCCAGCAGCACAGAAGCTTACATGAGCTCCTACAATGAGCAGTTCTTC. This sequence encodes CASSTEAYMSSYNEQFF.

In its sample, this clone was seen a few times. The rearrangement uses TRBV9 and TRBJ2-7; perhaps TRBD2 as D (5 bases). Trimming cost V 4 bases and J 5 bases, with 16 bases left between them. The CDR3 sequence is 14 residues long. Germline V gene lookup returns CDR1 SGDLS and CDR2 YYNGEE. The CDR3 sequence is CASSFLPEGDEQYF. The CDR3, as DNA: TGTGCCAGCAGCTTCCTACCCGAGGGCGACGAGCAGTACTTC.

The rearrangement uses TRBV28 and TRBJ2-6; the match to TRBD2 covers 7 bases. This CDR3 is built from 15 residues. V shed 11 bases and J 3 bases; nucleotides not matched to a gene: 10. Per germline, CDR1 MDHEN and CDR2 SYDVKM. In DNA form, the CDR3 reads TGTGCCTGGAGCAAGCGGGGAGTTGGGGCCAACGTCCTGACTTTC. Protein product: CAWSKRGVGANVLTF.

The chain couples TRBV19 to TRBJ2-2, with 10 nucleotides matching TRBD1. The CDR3 is 16 residues long. With V trimmed by 4 bases and J by 6 bases, 8 bases remained unmatched. The germline V gene has CDR1 LNHDA and CDR2 SQIVND (reference sequence). The CDR3 region has the DNA TGTGCCAGTAGTAGCGACAGGGGGCTTAGATCCGGGGAGCTGTTTTTT. Its translation: CASSSDRGLRSGELFF.

V gene TRBV28 combines with J gene TRBJ2-7, with a weak D call TRBD2 (5 bases). CDR3 length: 14 amino acids. Germline assignment: CDR1 MDHEN and CDR2 SYDVKM. V was clipped by 5 bases and J by 6 bases, with 17 bases between them. This chain's CDR3 is CASSPPPGWSEQYF. The DNA for the CDR3 is TGTGCCAGCAGTCCCCCCCCGGGGTGGAGCGAGCAGTACTTC.

CDR3: CASSGTSSPDTQYF. DNA of the CDR3: TGTGCCAGCTCCGGGACTAGCTCTCCAGATACGCAGTATTTT. V usage is TRBV9 and J usage is TRBJ2-3; TRBD2 aligns across 9 bases. The V gene end was trimmed by 7 bases and the J gene end by 4 bases; junction bases not matched to a gene: 7. Germline CDR1 SGDLS, CDR2 YYNGEE. The CDR3 covers 14 residues.

Notes on this clone: One end of the junction varies from germline; a read error may be responsible. V and J are TRBV11-2 and TRBJ2-3; 8 nucleotides line up with TRBD1. Per germline, CDR1 SGHAT and CDR2 FQNNGV. CDR3 length equals 16 residues. The CDR3 is CASNLRTGTSTDTQYF. In nucleotides, the CDR3 is TGTGCCAGCAACTTAAGGACAGGGACGTCCACAGATACGCAGTATTTT. Using reference TRBV11-2 and TRBJ2-3 for the parts outside the CDR3, the full variable domain is EAGVAQSPRYKIIEKRQSVAFWCNPISGHATLYWYQQILGQGPKLLIQFQNNGVVDDSQLPKDRFSAERLKGVDSTLKIQPAKLEDSAVYLCASNLRTGTSTDTQYFGPGTRLTVL.

This chain connects TRBV7-2 to TRBJ1-2; no firm D call. The length of the CDR3 is 14 residues. Between the trimmed V and J ends, which lost 1 base and 0 bases, there was a span of 6 bases. Germline lookup yields CDR1 SGHTA and CDR2 FQGNSA. CDR3 in DNA: TGTGCCAGCAGCTTAGACTATGCTAACTATGGCTACACCTTC. Translated, it gives CASSLDYANYGYTF.

This sequence joins TRBV15 and TRBJ2-1; TRBD2 matches 10 bases. Looked up from germline, CDR1 is LNHNV and CDR2 is YYDKDF (reference sequence). V was pared by 1 base and J by 8 bases, with 8 bases of the junction left unmatched. The CDR3 consists of 16 residues. The CDR3 protein is CATSRGGSGGEYEQFF. The CDR3 DNA follows: TGTGCCACCAGCAGAGGGGGGAGCGGGGGGGAGTATGAGCAGTTCTTC.

This clone came up a few times. The genes are TRBV14 and TRBJ1-2; D unresolved. The V end was cut by 4 bases, the J end by 3 bases, with 3 bases between. CDR1 and CDR2 from the germline V gene are SGHDN and FVKESK. The CDR3 runs to 11 residues. CDR3 loop: CASSPDYGYTF. DNA of the CDR3: TGTGCCAGCAGCCCAGACTATGGCTACACCTTC.

The chain carries TRBV19 and TRBJ2-5; 8 bases align to TRBD1. Germline CDR1 and CDR2: LNHDA and SQIVND (reference sequence). The CDR3 has 14 residues. Trimming took 6 bases from V and 5 from J; bases not matched to a gene: 8. The CDR3 nucleotides are TGTGCCAGTAGCCGGGACAGGACGCGGGAGACCCAGTACTTC. Amino acid sequence: CASSRDRTRETQYF.

J is TRBJ2-1 and V is TRBV5-5, with TRBD1 matching 8 bases. CDR1 and CDR2 (germline): SGHKS, YYEKEE (reference sequence). Germline trimming cut 0 bases from V and 4 bases from J; bases unmatched to any gene: 6. The CDR3 extends over 16 amino acids. CDR3 protein: CASSLGQGAGYNEQFF. The CDR3 DNA follows: TGTGCCAGCAGCTTGGGTCAGGGGGCGGGATACAATGAGCAGTTCTTC.

This chain uses TRBV6-1 with TRBJ1-2; TRBD1 is a possible D gene (6 bases). This CDR3 is 15 amino acids long. V dropped 2 bases and J dropped 5 bases, with 15 bases sitting between them. CDR1 MNHNS and CDR2 SASEGT come from the germline V gene. CDR3 protein: CASSEYEQGRYGYTF. In DNA, the CDR3 is TGTGCCAGCAGTGAATACGAGCAGGGGCGGTATGGCTACACCTTC.